This TCR beta chain was observed in a study of T cell repertoires in cytomegalovirus infection. Study in general: Recently identified HLA-C-restricted CMV epitopes were used, and well-studied HLA-B-restricted CMV epitopes were used as well. Public TCR beta signatures provided an indication of both CMV infection and a matching HLA type.

This CDR3 comprises 15 residues. V shed 1 base, J shed 5 bases, and the junction held 4 bases outside the gene matches. Germline CDR1 LGHDT, CDR2 YNNKEL (reference sequence). Concerning this clonotype itself: What it binds is not known.

General observations from the study: The ex vivo response showed dominance by HLA-C-restricted CMV-specific TCR beta clonotypes. Cumulative frequency of public TCR beta families picked out carriers of CMV plus the relevant HLA.

A single record per CDR3 protein comes from TCRdb applying MiXCR to the reads. Of roughly 920,000 distinct CDR3 sequences in the sample, around 30% were seen once. The chain is built from TRBV3-1 and TRBJ1-2; 10 nucleotides match TRBD1. This sample comprised cultured CD8+ T cells from PBMCs, obtained from culture after CMV antigen stimulation. The sequence was collected from a human donor in good health (CMV status not recorded). Some clones in this sample may be carry-over from other donors' samples. The CDR3 DNA reads as TGTGCCAGCAGCCAAGGACAGGGGGCAAGATATGGCTACACCTTC. It codes for CASSQGQGARYGYTF.